The present TCR beta chain was sequenced within a study of blood T cell repertoires in COVID-19. In the study overall: From the United States, Italy and Spain came samples of acute and convalescent COVID-19. PBMCs, B-cell-depleted T cells, or T cells provided the cDNA or gDNA that made up the material.

CDR1 and CDR2 from the germline V gene are LNHDA and SQIVND (reference sequence). There are 15 residues in the CDR3. V lost 3 bases and J lost 5, with 14 bases in between. Source study methods: Reference gene primer amplification yielded estimated nucleated cell counts. This table comes from immunoSEQ multiplex PCR, and its TCRdb copy is limited to in-frame clones, with some not included. V and J calls and clone size are given by that table; D and trimming were obtained from the DNA. The table lists approximately 160,000 clones, roughly 83% of them singletons. The clonotype was recovered from a man younger than 35 with active or convalescent COVID-19. The chain joins TRBV19 to TRBJ1-5; no definite D call. The sequenced sample consisted of peripheral blood. In DNA, the CDR3 is TGTGCCAGTAGTATTGCCAGGTCCTCGGATCAGCCCCAGCATTTT. Encoded protein: CASSIARSSDQPQHF.